The clone carrying this TCR beta chain was counted many times. Its antigen is as yet unknown. This specimen comes from a study of T cells in Graves' hyperthyroidism and ophthalmopathy. The germline gives CDR1 MDHEN, CDR2 SYDVKM. CDR3 size: 14 residues. V was pared by 3 bases and J by 6 bases, with 3 bases of the junction left unmatched. Researchers took RNA transcripts and amplified the TCR beta CDR3 regions from them. First-round RT-PCR with HTBI primers amplified the TCR CDR3 region. Using its own MiXCR run on the multiplex PCR reads, TCRdb lists one record per CDR3 protein. The sample records approximately 530,000 distinct CDR3 sequences, just under 20% being singletons. Overall study results and limits: Most thyroid clonotypes expanded above 0.001 appeared in blood too. From stable hyperthyroidism, ophthalmopathy was set apart by a 13 V-J model.

PBMCs stemmed from less than 13 ml fresh peripheral blood. This TCR was sampled from a man aged 40-50 years with Graves' ophthalmopathy. This chain uses TRBV28 with TRBJ2-3, with 10 bases identical to TRBD2. The material sequenced was blood. This CDR3 is CASSLSGRADTQYF. DNA of the CDR3: TGTGCCAGCAGTTTGAGCGGGAGGGCCGATACGCAGTATTTT.